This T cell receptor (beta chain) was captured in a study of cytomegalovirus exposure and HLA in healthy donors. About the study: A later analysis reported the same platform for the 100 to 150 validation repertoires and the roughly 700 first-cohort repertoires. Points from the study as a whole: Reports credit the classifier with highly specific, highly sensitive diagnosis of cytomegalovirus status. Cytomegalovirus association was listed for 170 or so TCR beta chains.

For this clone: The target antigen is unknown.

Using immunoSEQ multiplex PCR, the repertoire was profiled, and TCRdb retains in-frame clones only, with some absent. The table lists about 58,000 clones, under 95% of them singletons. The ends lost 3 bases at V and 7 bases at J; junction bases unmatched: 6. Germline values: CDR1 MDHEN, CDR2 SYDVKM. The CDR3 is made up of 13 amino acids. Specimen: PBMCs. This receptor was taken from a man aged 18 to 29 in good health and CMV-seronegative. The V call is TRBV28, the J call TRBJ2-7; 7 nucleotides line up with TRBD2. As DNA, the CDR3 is TGTGCCAGCAGTTTTGGGACTATTCGAGAGCAGTACTTC. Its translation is CASSFGTIREQYF.